This T cell receptor (beta chain) appears in the sequencing data of a study of cytomegalovirus exposure and HLA in healthy donors. Per germline, CDR1 MDHEN and CDR2 SYDVKM. V was clipped by 6 bases and J by 0 bases, with 11 bases between them. The CDR3 totals 14 residues. With 60 Vbeta and 13 Jbeta primers, the PCR was carried out. Data came from immunoSEQ multiplex PCR; TCRdb stores just in-frame clones and leaves some out. The data hold about 140,000 clones, with approximately 83% observed a single time. This chain joins TRBV28 and TRBJ1-2, with unresolved D. The clonotype originates from a male donor in good health and CMV-seronegative. Sequenced: PBMCs. The CDR3 loop reads CASRRGLANYGYTF. The CDR3, as DNA: TGTGCCAGCAGGAGAGGATTAGCTAACTATGGCTACACCTTC.